This entry lists 18 T cell receptor beta chains sequenced from one sample in a study of cytomegalovirus exposure and HLA in healthy donors. A multiplex PCR was run with 60 Vbeta primers and 13 Jbeta primers. The protocol was immunoSEQ multiplex PCR, while the TCRdb copy is restricted to in-frame clones and leaves out a portion. The data contain some 240,000 clones, 85% to 95% of them singletons. Material for sequencing was PBMCs. Receptors originate from a girl aged 2 to 9 in good health and CMV-seronegative.

The V gene is TRBV13, the J gene TRBJ2-3, with TRBD2 as a possible D gene (7 bases). The length of the CDR3 is 14 residues. CDR1 is PRHDT and CDR2 is FYEKMQ in the germline V gene (reference sequence). V was pared by 7 bases and J by 1 base, with 12 bases between. The CDR3 DNA reads as TGTGCCAGCAACCCGGGGGGCGGCACAGATACGCAGTATTTT. Translated: CASNPGGGTDTQYF.

The rearrangement joins TRBV7-9 to TRBJ1-1; 8 bases fit TRBD1. V lost 0 bases and J lost 11; bases outside the gene matches: 5. CDR1 is SEHNR and CDR2 is FQNEAQ in the germline V gene (reference sequence). The CDR3 loop spans 13 amino acids. In DNA form, the CDR3 reads TGTGCCAGCAGCTTAGCGGGGGACAGGTGGGCTTTCTTT. Translating it yields CASSLAGDRWAFF.

The J gene is TRBJ1-4, the V gene TRBV7-6; the D gene is possibly TRBD1 (5 bases). Trimming took 2 bases from V and 8 from J, leaving 9 bases between them. The germline V gene encodes CDR1 SGHVS and CDR2 FNYEAQ. The CDR3 loop spans 13 amino acids. This CDR3 reads CASSLLGGEKLFF. CDR3 in DNA: TGTGCCAGCAGCTTACTGGGGGGAGAAAAACTGTTTTTT.

This chain connects TRBV5-4 to TRBJ2-5, with 7 bases lining up with TRBD1. V lost 3 bases to trimming and J lost 7 bases; unmatched junction nucleotides: 12. CDR1 and CDR2 from the germline V gene are SGHNT and YYREEE (reference sequence). CDR3 length equals 15 residues. The CDR3 DNA sequence: TGTGCCAGCAGCTCGCGGACAGGCGACGGTGTGACCCAGTACTTC. Amino acid sequence: CASSSRTGDGVTQYF. The full variable domain, rest sourced from reference TRBV5-4 and TRBJ2-5, is ETGVTQSPTHLIKTRGQQVTLRCSSQSGHNTVSWYQQALGQGPQFIFQYYREEENGRGNFPPRFSGLQFPNYSSELNVNALELDDSALYLCASSSRTGDGVTQYFGPGTRLLVL.

The sample holds a few counts of this clone. This sequence joins TRBV27 and TRBJ1-1; D gene uncertain. The germline V and J ends were trimmed by 6 bases and 0 bases, with 2 bases remaining between them. This CDR3 comprises 11 residues. Germline V CDR1 and CDR2: MNHEY, SMNVEV (reference sequence). The CDR3 spells CASSMNTEAFF. The CDR3 DNA follows: TGTGCCAGCAGCATGAACACTGAAGCTTTCTTT.

Turning to this clone: One end of the junction does not line up with germline, which may come from a read error. The same CDR3 also results from other DNA sequences found in this sample. V is TRBV7-9 and J is TRBJ2-2, with TRBD2 as a possible D gene (6 bases). The CDR3 runs to 16 residues. The germline gives CDR1 SEHNR, CDR2 FQNEAQ (reference sequence). Here the CDR3 DNA reads TGCGCCAGCAGCTCTTGGGACTCTTCGAACACCGGGGAGCTGTTTTTT. This sequence encodes CASSSWDSSNTGELFF.

V and J are TRBV19 and TRBJ2-1; 11 bases map to TRBD2. This CDR3 has 16 residues. J gave up 0 bases and V 3 bases, and 1 base lay outside the gene matches. Germline values: CDR1 LNHDA, CDR2 SQIVND (reference sequence). The CDR3 here is CASSITSGGSYNEQFF. CDR3 nucleotides: TGTGCCAGTAGTATTACTAGCGGGGGCTCCTACAATGAGCAGTTCTTC.

This clone came up once. The rearrangement joins TRBV9 to TRBJ2-2; perhaps TRBD1 as D (6 bases). The length of the CDR3 is 16 residues. CDR1 SGDLS and CDR2 YYNGEE come from the germline V gene. V lost 3 bases and J 0 bases, leaving 12 bases between the germline ends. The CDR3 DNA is TGTGCCAGCAGCGCAGGGGTTACAGCGAACACCGGGGAGCTGTTTTTT. This sequence encodes CASSAGVTANTGELFF. The complete variable domain, with remaining parts taken from reference TRBV9 and TRBJ2-2, reads DSGVTQTPKHLITATGQRVTLRCSPRSGDLSVYWYQQSLDQGLQFLIQYYNGEERAKGNILERFSAQQFPDLHSELNLSSLELGDSALYFCASSAGVTANTGELFFGEGSRLTVL.

The V and J genes are TRBV7-2 and TRBJ2-1; D might be TRBD1 (6 bases). Looked up from germline, CDR1 is SGHTA and CDR2 is FQGNSA. Trimming pared 5 bases from V and 6 bases from J, leaving 14 bases between. This CDR3 is 14 amino acids long. The CDR3 sequence: CASSNHRAVNEQFF. In DNA form, the CDR3 reads TGTGCCAGCAGCAACCACAGGGCCGTCAATGAGCAGTTCTTC.

This clone was seen once. The chain combines TRBV28 with TRBJ2-3; D may be TRBD2 (5 bases). The CDR3 sequence is 16 residues long. Germline V gives CDR1 MDHEN, CDR2 SYDVKM. Trimming pared 5 bases from V and 1 base from J, leaving 16 bases between. The CDR3 nucleotides are TGTGCCAGCAGTGCCCCTATGAAGAGGGGCACAGATACGCAGTATTTT. Residues: CASSAPMKRGTDTQYF. The variable domain in full, with the rest retrieved from reference TRBV28 and TRBJ2-3, is DVKVTQSSRYLVKRTGEKVFLECVQDMDHENMFWYRQDPGLGLRLIYFSYDVKMKEKGDIPEGYSVSREKKERFSLILESASTNQTSMYLCASSAPMKRGTDTQYFGPGTRLTVL.

This chain joins TRBV4-1 and TRBJ2-7; D might be TRBD1 (5 bases). Germline V gives CDR1 MGHRA, CDR2 YSYEKL. Trimming pared 3 bases from V and 6 bases from J, leaving 15 bases between. The CDR3 consists of 14 residues. The CDR3 coding sequence is TGCGCCAGCAGCCAGGCTCAAGGGGCGACCGAGCAGTACTTC. Translating it yields CASSQAQGATEQYF.

CDR3 coding DNA: TGTGCCAGCAGCCGACTAGACCCGAACACCGGGGAGCTGTTTTTT. Translating it yields CASSRLDPNTGELFF. This sequence joins TRBV4-2 and TRBJ2-2, with D possibly matching TRBD2 (6 bases). There are 15 residues in the CDR3. CDR1 LGHNA and CDR2 YNFKEQ come from the germline V gene. V was shortened by 4 bases and J by 0 bases, with 9 bases between the two germline ends.

This clone was recorded once. The J gene is TRBJ2-3, the V gene TRBV11-2; 7 nucleotides line up with TRBD2. V dropped 5 bases and J dropped 2; count of bases not matched to a gene: 13. Germline V CDR1 and CDR2: SGHAT, FQNNGV. The CDR3 sequence is 17 residues long. CDR3 sequence reads: CASSPEVGGRITDTQYF. DNA of the CDR3: TGTGCCAGCAGCCCAGAGGTCGGCGGGAGAATCACAGATACGCAGTATTTT.

This clone showed up just a few times. The chain has TRBV7-2 and TRBJ2-3, with D maybe TRBD2 (6 bases). Germline values: CDR1 SGHTA, CDR2 FQGNSA. V was pared by 5 bases and J by 6 bases, with 12 bases between. The CDR3 contains 13 residues. The CDR3 here is CASSVRGSDTQYF. In DNA, the CDR3 is TGTGCCAGCAGCGTTCGGGGGTCCGATACGCAGTATTTT.

The rearrangement joins TRBV7-2 to TRBJ1-2; no clear D. The germline V gene has CDR1 SGHTA and CDR2 FQGNSA. V was pared by 5 bases and J by 4 bases, with 14 bases between. The CDR3 has 14 amino acids. The CDR3 bases are TGTGCCAGCAGCCCCTCCTTGGGCTCCTATGGCTACACCTTC. It encodes CASSPSLGSYGYTF.

CDR3 DNA: TGCGCCAGCAGCCCTTTGGGTAGCGGGGGCACAGATACGCAGTATTTT. Amino acids: CASSPLGSGGTDTQYF. The genes are TRBV4-1 and TRBJ2-3; the match to TRBD2 covers 8 bases. The CDR3 spans 16 residues. Per germline, CDR1 MGHRA and CDR2 YSYEKL. V lost 4 bases and J lost 1; bases outside the gene matches: 7.

This clone was detected once. V usage is TRBV10-3 and J usage is TRBJ2-7, with TRBD2 identical over 7 bases. This CDR3 contains 15 residues. CDR1 is ENHRY, CDR2 SYGVKD, per germline. V was pared by 2 bases and J by 2 bases, with 6 bases of the junction left unmatched. The CDR3, as DNA: TGTGCCATCAGTGAGAAGGGAGCGGGAACCTACGAGCAGTACTTC. It codes for CAISEKGAGTYEQYF.

This clone has a single count. The chain carries TRBV4-1 and TRBJ2-7; 13 bases match TRBD2. The ends lost 1 base at V and 5 bases at J; junction bases unmatched: 14. Germline V gives CDR1 MGHRA, CDR2 YSYEKL. This CDR3 contains 19 residues. The CDR3 DNA reads as TGCGCCAGCAGCCAAGGACTAGCGGGGGGAAAAGGGTACATTGACGAGCAGTACTTC. Translated, it gives CASSQGLAGGKGYIDEQYF.